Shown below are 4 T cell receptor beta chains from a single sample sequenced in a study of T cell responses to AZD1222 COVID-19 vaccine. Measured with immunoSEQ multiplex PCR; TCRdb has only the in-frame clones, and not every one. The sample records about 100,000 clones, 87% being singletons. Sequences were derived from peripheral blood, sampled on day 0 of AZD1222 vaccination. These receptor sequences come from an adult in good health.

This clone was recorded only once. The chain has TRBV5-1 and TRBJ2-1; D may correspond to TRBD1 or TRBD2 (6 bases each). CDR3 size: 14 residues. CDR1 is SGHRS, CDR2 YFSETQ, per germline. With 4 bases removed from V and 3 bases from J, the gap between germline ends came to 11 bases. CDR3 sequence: CASSLQGGYNEQFF. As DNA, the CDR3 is TGCGCCAGCAGCCTACAGGGAGGCTACAATGAGCAGTTCTTC.

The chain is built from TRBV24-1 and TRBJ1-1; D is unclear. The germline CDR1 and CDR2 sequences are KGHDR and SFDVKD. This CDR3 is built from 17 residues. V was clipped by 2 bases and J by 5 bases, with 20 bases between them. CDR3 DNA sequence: TGTGCCACCAGTGATTCTGGGCCCATCCCTTTGGGGACTGAAGCTTTCTTT. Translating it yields CATSDSGPIPLGTEAFF.

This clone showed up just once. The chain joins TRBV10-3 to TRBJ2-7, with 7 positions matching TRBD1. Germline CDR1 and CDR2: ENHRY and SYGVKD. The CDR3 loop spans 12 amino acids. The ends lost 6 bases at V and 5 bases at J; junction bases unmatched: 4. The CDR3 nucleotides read TGTGCCATCAGCAGACAGGGAGACGAGCAGTACTTC. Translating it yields CAISRQGDEQYF.

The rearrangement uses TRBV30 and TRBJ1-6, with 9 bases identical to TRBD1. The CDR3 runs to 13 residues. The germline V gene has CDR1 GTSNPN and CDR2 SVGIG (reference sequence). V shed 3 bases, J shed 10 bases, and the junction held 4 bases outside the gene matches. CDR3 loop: CAWRTGGDSPLHF. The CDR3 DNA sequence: TGTGCCTGGAGAACAGGGGGCGACTCACCCCTCCACTTT.